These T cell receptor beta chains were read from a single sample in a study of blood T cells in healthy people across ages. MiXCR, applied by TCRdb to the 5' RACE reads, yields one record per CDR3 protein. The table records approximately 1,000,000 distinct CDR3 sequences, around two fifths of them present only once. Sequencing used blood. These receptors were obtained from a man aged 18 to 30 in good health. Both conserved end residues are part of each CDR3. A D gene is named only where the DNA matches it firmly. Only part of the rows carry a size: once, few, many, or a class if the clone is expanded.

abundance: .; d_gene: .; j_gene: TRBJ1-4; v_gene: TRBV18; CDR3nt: TGTGCCAGCTCTCCCGGACGGGAGTCTAATGAAAAACTGTTTTTT; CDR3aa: CASSPGRESNEKLFF
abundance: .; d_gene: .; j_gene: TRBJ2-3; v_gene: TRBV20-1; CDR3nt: TGCAGTGTTAGTGGGACGGCTAGCACAGATACGCAGTATTTT; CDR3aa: CSVSGTASTDTQYF
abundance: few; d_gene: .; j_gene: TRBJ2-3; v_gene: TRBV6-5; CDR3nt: TGTGCCAGCTCGTTTAGCGAGGAAAACACAGATACGCAGTATTTT; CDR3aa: CASSFSEENTDTQYF
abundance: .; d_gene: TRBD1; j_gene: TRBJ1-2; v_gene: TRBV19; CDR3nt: TGTGCCAGTACCCCACAGGGGGAGTATGGCTACACCTTC; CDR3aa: CASTPQGEYGYTF
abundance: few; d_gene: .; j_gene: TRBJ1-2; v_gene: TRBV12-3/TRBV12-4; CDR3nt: TGTGCCAGCAGTTTAGTTACCCCAGGGGCGTACGACGGTGGCTACACCTTC; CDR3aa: CASSLVTPGAYDGGYTF
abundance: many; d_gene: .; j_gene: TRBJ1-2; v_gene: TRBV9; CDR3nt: TGTGCCAGCAGCGGCTATGGCTACACCTTC; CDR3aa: CASSGYGYTF
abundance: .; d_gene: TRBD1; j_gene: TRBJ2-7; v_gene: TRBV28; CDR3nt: TGTGCCAGCTTAAACAGGGGCGTCCAAGAGGCCCAGTACTTC; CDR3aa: CASLNRGVQEAQYF
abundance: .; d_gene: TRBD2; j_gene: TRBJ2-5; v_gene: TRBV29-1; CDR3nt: TGCAGCGTTGTCATCGCGGGGGGGCCAAATGAGCAGTACTTC; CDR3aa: CSVVIAGGPNEQYF
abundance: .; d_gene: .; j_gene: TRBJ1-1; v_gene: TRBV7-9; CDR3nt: TGTGCCAGCAGGGCTTTGAACACTGAAGCTTTCTTT; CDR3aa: CASRALNTEAFF
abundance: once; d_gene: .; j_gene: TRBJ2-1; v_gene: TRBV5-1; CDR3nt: TGCGCCAGCAGCGTAGGACACCCACCCGGCTCCTACAATGAGCAGTTCTTC; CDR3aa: CASSVGHPPGSYNEQFF
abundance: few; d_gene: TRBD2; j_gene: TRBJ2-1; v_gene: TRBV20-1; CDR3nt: TGCAGTGCCAGGGCTAGCGGGGGGTTCAGTGAGCAGTTCTTC; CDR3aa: CSARASGGFSEQFF
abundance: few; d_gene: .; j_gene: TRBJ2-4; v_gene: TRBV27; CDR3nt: TGTGCCAGCGGTAAACCCGGGGACGCCCCTTCCCGTCAGTACTTC; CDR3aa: CASGKPGDAPSRQYF
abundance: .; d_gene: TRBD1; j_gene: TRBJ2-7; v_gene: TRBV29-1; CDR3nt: TGCAGCGTCAGACAGGGTCTGACCTACGAGCAGTACTTC; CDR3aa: CSVRQGLTYEQYF
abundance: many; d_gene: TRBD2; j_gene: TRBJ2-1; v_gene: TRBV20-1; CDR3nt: TGCAGTGCTAGATCCCAACTAGCGGGGGGAGTCAATGAGCAGTTCTTC; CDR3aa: CSARSQLAGGVNEQFF
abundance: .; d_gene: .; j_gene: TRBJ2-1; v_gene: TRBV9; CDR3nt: TGTGCCAGCAGCCAGTGGAGGGGCTCCTACAATGAGCAGTTCTTC; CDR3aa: CASSQWRGSYNEQFF
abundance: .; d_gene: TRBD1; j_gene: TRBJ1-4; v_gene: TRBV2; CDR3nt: TGTGCCAGCAGTGACAGGGGGCAAATTAATGAAAAACTGTTTTTT; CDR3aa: CASSDRGQINEKLFF
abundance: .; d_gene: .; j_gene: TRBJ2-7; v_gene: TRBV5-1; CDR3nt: TGCGCCAGCAGCTTTTCTGGAGGACGGTACGAGCAGTACTTC; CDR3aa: CASSFSGGRYEQYF
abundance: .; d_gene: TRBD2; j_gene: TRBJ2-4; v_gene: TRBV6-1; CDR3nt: TGTGCCAGCAGTGAACTTAGCGGGGATCTGTACAATGAGCAGTACTTC; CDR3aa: CASSELSGDLYNEQYF
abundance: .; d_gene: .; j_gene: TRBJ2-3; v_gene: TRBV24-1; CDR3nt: TGTGCCACCAGTGATTCGGGCGGAGTAGACACAGATACGCAGTATTTT; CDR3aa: CATSDSGGVDTDTQYF
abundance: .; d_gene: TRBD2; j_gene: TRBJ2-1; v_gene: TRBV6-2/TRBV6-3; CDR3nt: TGTGCCAGCAGTTACCTTCTAGCGGGGTATGGGAATGAGCAGTTCTTC; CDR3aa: CASSYLLAGYGNEQFF
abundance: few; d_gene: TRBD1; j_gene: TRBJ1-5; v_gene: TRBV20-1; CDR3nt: TGCAGTGCTAGTACAGGGGGGGCGAGTAATCAGCCCCAGCATTTT; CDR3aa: CSASTGGASNQPQHF
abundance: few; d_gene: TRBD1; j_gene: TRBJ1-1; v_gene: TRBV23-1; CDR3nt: TGCGCCAGCACTGCTGGAACAGGGGCCCTGAACACTGAAGCTTTCTTT; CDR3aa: CASTAGTGALNTEAFF
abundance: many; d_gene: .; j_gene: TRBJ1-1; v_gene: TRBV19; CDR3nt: TGTGCCAGTAGTTTCGACAGCCGTGAAGCTTTCTTT; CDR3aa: CASSFDSREAFF
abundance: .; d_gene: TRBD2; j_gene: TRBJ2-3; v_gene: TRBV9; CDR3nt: TGTGCCAGCAGCCCAGGACTAGCGGGTAACACAGATACGCAGTATTTT; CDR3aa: CASSPGLAGNTDTQYF
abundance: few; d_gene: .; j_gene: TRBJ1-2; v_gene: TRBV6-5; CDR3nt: TGTGCCAGCAGTTACTCGCGACAGGCTAACTATGGCTACACCTTC; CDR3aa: CASSYSRQANYGYTF
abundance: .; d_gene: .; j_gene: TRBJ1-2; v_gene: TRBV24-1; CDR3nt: TGTGCCACCAGTGACCAAACAGAAGCCTATGGCTACACCTTC; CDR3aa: CATSDQTEAYGYTF
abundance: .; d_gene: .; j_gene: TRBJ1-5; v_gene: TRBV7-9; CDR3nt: TGTGCCAGCAGCTCGCCCTCAGGGCCCCAGCATTTT; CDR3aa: CASSSPSGPQHF
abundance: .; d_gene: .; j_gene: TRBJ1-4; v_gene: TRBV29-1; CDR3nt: TGCAGCGTTGAAGATCCAAGGGCAGCTAATGAAGAACTGTTTTTT; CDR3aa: CSVEDPRAANEELFF
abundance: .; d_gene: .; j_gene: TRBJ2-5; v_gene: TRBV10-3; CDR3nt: TGTGCCATCAGTGAACCAGGACAGCAAGAGACCCAGTACTTC; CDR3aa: CAISEPGQQETQYF
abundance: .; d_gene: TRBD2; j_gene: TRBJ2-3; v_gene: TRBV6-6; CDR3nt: TGTGCCAGCAGTTCCCAGCGGGGGGGCCGTGATACGCAGTATTTT; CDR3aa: CASSSQRGGRDTQYF
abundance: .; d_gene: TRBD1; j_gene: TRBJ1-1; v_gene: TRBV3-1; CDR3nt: TGTGCCAGCAGCCCCCAAGGGGGCAGGCCGAACACTGAAGCTTTCTTT; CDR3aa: CASSPQGGRPNTEAFF
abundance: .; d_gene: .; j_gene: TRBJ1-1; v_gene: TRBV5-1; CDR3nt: TGCGCCAGCAGCTTGCGGGGGATCACTGAAGCTTTCTTT; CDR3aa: CASSLRGITEAFF
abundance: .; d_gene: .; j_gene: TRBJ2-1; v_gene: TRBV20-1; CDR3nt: TGCAGTGCGATACAGGGAGCTGGGTCCTACAATGAGCAGTTCTTC; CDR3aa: CSAIQGAGSYNEQFF
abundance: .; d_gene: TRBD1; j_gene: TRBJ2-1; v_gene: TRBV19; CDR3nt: TGTGCCAGTAGTGTTACCGGGACAGGACACAATGAGCAGTTCTTC; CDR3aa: CASSVTGTGHNEQFF
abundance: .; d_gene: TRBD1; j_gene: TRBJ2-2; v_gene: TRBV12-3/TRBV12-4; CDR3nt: TGTGCCAGCAGTTTAGGACAGGGTAGAGGCACCGGGGAGCTGTTTTTT; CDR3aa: CASSLGQGRGTGELFF
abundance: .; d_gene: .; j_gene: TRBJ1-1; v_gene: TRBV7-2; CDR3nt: TGTACCAGCAGCTTAGCAGACAAGAGCACTGAAGCTTTCTTT; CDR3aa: CTSSLADKSTEAFF
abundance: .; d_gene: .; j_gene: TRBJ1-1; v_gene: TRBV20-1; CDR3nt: TGCAGTGCCCAAGGGGGAAGCGAGGCTTTCTTT; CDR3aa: CSAQGGSEAFF
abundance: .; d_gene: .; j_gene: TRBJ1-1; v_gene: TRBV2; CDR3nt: TGTGCCACCAATGGGGGGTCCTCTTATTTAATCGGGAACACTGAAGCTTTCTTT; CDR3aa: CATNGGSSYLIGNTEAFF
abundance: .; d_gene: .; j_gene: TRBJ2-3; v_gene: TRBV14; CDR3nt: TGTGCCAGCAGCCAAGGCAGGTCAGATACGCAGTATTTT; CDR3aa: CASSQGRSDTQYF
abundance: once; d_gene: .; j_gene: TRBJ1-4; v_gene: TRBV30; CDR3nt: TGTGCCTGGAGTGTACGTTGGCGAAATGAAAAACTGTTTTTT; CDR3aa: CAWSVRWRNEKLFF
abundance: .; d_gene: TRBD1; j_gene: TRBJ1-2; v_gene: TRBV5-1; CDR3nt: TGCGCCAGCAGCTTGACCCGGACAGGGGGCGACTATGGCTACACCTTC; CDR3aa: CASSLTRTGGDYGYTF
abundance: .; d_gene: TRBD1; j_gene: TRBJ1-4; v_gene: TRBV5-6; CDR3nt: TGTGCCAGCAGCACGCGGGACAGCCACACTAATGAAAAACTGTTTTTT; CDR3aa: CASSTRDSHTNEKLFF
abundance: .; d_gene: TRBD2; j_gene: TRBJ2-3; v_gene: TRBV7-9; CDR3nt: TGTGCCAGCAGCTTATCACTAGCGGGCCCCACAGATACGCAGTATTTT; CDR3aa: CASSLSLAGPTDTQYF
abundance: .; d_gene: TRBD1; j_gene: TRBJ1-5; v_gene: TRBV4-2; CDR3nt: TGTGCCAGCAGCCGGGCAGGGGGGTACAATCAGCCCCAGCATTTT; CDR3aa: CASSRAGGYNQPQHF
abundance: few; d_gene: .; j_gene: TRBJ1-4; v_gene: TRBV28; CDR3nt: TGTGCCAGCAGTGCCCCGGGACTGGAAAAACTGTTTTTT; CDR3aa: CASSAPGLEKLFF
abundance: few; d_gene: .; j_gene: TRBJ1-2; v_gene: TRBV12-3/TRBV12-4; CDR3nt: TGTGCCAGCAGTTCTCAAGCCCGCGCGGGCTACACCTTC; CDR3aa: CASSSQARAGYTF
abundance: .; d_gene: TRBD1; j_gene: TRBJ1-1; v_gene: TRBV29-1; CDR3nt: TGCAGCGTTCCAGGGGGGATGAACACTGAAGCTTTCTTT; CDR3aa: CSVPGGMNTEAFF
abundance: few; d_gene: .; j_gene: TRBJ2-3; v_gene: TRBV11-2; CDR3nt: TGTGCCAGCAGCTTCGGATACCGGCAGCGGAGTAGCACAGATACGCAGTATTTT; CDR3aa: CASSFGYRQRSSTDTQYF
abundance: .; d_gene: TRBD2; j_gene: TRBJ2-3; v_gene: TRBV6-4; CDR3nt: TGTGCCAGCAGTGACGAATCGGGAGGGCCTCCTGGTACGCAGTATTTT; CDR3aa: CASSDESGGPPGTQYF
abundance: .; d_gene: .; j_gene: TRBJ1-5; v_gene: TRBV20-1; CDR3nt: TGCAGTGCTAGTTCTTGGCAGGTCCAACAGCCCCAGCATTTT; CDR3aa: CSASSWQVQQPQHF
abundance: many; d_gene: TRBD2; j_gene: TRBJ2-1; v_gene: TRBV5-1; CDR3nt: TGCGCCAGCAGCACTGGACTAGCGGGGGGTGCGTTCTTC; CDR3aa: CASSTGLAGGAFF
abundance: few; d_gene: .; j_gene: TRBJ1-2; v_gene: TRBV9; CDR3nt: TGTGCCAGCAGCCATGGACAGCCTCCTAACTATGGCTACACCTTC; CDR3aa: CASSHGQPPNYGYTF